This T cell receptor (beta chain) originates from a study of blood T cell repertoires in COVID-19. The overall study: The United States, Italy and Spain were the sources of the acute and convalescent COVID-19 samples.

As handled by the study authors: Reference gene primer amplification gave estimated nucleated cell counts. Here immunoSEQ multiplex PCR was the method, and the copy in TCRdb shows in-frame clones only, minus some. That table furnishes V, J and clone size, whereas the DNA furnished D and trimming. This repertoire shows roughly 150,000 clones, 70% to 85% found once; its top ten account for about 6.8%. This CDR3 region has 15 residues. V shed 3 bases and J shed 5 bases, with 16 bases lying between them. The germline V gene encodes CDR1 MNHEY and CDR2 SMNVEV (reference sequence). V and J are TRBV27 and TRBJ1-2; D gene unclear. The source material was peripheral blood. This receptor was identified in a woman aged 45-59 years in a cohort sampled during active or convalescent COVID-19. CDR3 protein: CASSFLAGEGYGYTF. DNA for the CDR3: TGTGCCAGCAGTTTTCTGGCAGGAGAGGGTTATGGCTACACCTTC.